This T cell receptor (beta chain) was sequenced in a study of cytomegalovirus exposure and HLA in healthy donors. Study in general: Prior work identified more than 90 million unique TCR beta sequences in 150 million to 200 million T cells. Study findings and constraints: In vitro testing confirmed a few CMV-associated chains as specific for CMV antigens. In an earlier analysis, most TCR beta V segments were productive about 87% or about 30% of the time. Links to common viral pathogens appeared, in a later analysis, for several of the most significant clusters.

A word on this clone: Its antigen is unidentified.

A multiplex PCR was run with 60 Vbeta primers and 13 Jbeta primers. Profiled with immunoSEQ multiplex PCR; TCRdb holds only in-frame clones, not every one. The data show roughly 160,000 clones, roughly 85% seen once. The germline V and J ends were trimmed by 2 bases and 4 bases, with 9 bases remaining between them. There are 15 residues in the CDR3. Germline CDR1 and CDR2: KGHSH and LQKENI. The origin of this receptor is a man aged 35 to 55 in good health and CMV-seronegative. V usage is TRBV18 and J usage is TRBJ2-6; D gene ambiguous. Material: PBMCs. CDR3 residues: CASSPGRTGANVLTF. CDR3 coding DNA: TGTGCCAGCTCACCAGGGCGAACGGGGGCCAACGTCCTGACTTTC.